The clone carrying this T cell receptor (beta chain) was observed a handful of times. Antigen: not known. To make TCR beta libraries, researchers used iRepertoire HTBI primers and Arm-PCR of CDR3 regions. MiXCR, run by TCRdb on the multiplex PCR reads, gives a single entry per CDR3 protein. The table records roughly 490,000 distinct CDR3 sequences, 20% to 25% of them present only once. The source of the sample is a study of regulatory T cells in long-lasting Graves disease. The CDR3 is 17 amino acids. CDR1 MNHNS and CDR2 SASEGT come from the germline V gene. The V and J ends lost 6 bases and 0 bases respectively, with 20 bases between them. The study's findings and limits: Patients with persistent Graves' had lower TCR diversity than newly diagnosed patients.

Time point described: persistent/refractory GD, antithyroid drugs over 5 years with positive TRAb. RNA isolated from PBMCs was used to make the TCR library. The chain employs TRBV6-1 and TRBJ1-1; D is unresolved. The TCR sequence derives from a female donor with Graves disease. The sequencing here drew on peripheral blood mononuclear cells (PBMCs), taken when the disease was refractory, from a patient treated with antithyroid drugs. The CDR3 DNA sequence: TGTGCCAGCAGAACTCTTCCCGCAGGAACGATGAACACTGAAGCTTTCTTT. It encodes CASRTLPAGTMNTEAFF.